This T cell receptor beta chain is from a study of blood T cells in healthy people across ages. Concerning this clonotype: Antigen: not known.

Regarding the study as a whole: Correlation between TCR beta diversity and naive T cell percentage was strong. PBMCs left unsorted prevented a conclusive naive versus antigen-experienced comparison. Diversity of TCR beta per million T cells declined in a roughly linear way with age.

Germline V CDR1 and CDR2: GTSNPN, SVGIG (reference sequence). CDR3 length equals 14 residues. V gave up 1 base and J gave up 1 base, with 8 bases separating them. Primed by a sample-barcoded 5' primer and a J-beta primer mix, a second PCR proceeded for roughly 7 to 12 cycles. TCRdb reprocessed the 5' RACE reads via MiXCR and lists one record per CDR3 protein. This sample carries about 780,000 distinct CDR3 sequences, around 24% of them seen once, and the ten largest clones take less than 3.5%. These data were also filed under a second study, of T cells of mothers and their children.

Input material: blood. This TCR was sampled from a boy aged 5-17 years in good health. This sequence joins TRBV30 and TRBJ1-5; D is perhaps TRBD1 (6 bases). The CDR3 nucleotides are TGTGCCTGGAGTGGGGGGCCAAGCAATCAGCCCCAGCATTTT. Protein sequence: CAWSGGPSNQPQHF.